The source of this TCR beta chain is a study of T-cell memory formation after mild COVID-19. Study-wide background: Most TCR clusters belonged to a single donor.

CDR1 LGHNA and CDR2 YNFKEQ come from the germline V gene. The CDR3 is 16 residues long. The V and J ends lost 0 bases and 4 bases, in that order; junction bases with no gene match: 4. From 5'RACE with constant-segment primers came TCR alpha and TCR beta cDNA libraries that carried sample barcodes and UMIs. TCRdb independently ran MiXCR on the 5' RACE reads; one entry per CDR3 protein. The data show 270,000 or so distinct CDR3 sequences, 16% seen once. This clonotype was counted between two and nine times. This chain connects TRBV4-2 to TRBJ1-4; 8 bases match TRBD1. The source of this sequence is a man aged 18-30 years who had mild COVID-19 (a few samples of this study predate the infection). Cell type and time point are not known. The specimen was PBMCs or a T cell subset sorted from them (not recorded which). CDR3 DNA: TGTGCCAGCAGCCAAGATCGGGACAGGTATAATGAAAAACTGTTTTTT. Translation gives CASSQDRDRYNEKLFF.